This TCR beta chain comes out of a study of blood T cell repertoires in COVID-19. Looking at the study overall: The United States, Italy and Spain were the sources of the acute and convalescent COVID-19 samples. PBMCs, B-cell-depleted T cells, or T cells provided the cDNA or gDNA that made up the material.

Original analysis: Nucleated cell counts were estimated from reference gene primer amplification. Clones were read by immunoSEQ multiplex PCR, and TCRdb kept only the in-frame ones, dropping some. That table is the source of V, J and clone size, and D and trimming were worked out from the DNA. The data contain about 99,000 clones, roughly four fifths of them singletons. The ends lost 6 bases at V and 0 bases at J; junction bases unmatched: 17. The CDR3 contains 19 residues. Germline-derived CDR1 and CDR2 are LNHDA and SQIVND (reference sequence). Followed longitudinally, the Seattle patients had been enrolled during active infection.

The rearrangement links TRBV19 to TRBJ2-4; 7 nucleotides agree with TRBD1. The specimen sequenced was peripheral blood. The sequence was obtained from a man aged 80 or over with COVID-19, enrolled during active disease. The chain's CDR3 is CASSDQRGQPVIAKNIQYF. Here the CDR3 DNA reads TGTGCCAGTAGCGATCAGAGGGGACAGCCAGTAATAGCCAAAAACATTCAGTACTTC. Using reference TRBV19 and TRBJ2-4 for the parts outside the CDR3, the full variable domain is DGGITQSPKYLFRKEGQNVTLSCEQNLNHDAMYWYRQDPGQGLRLIYYSQIVNDFQKGDIAEGYSVSREKKESFPLTVTSAQKNPTAFYLCASSDQRGQPVIAKNIQYFGAGTRLSVL.